The sequence of this TCR beta chain was determined in a study of Graves' ophthalmopathy and Graves' hyperthyroidism. Whole-study results and caveats: A 13-signature model separated ophthalmopathy from stable hyperthyroidism, reaching roughly 85% sensitivity and almost 82% specificity cross-validated.

As the template, RNA transcripts were used to amplify TCR beta CDR3 regions. The authors performed first-round RT-PCR with HTBI primers and then a second-round multiplex PCR. Each CDR3 protein is one row after TCRdb ran MiXCR on the multiplex PCR reads. The repertoire holds roughly 610,000 distinct CDR3 sequences, with 22% as singletons. This clonotype was counted only a few times. Its antigen is still unknown. The V gene's germline CDR1 is MNHEY and CDR2 SMNVEV (reference sequence). The V gene end was trimmed by 5 bases and the J gene end by 9 bases; junction bases not matched to a gene: 5. The CDR3 loop spans 14 amino acids.

The TCR sequence derives from a woman aged 18-35 years with stable Graves' hyperthyroidism. Some clones in this sample may be carry-over from other donors' samples. The sequenced sample consisted of peripheral blood. This rearrangement joins TRBV27 to TRBJ1-6; 9 bases line up with TRBD1. The CDR3 coding sequence is TGTGCCAGCAGTCCCGGGACAGGGATTTCACCCCTCCACTTT. Translated, it gives CASSPGTGISPLHF.